These 29 T cell receptor beta chains came from one sample sequenced in a study of T cell responses to AZD1222 COVID-19 vaccine. Sequencing used immunoSEQ multiplex PCR; TCRdb keeps in-frame clones, though not all of them. The table records 130,000 to 150,000 clones, around nine tenths of them present only once. The sample here was peripheral blood, taken on day 0 of AZD1222 vaccination. These TCRs come from an adult in good health.

The chain is built from TRBV7-2 and TRBJ1-1, with unresolved D. CDR1 and CDR2 from the germline V gene are SGHTA and FQGNSA. The length of the CDR3 is 15 residues. Trimming cost V 5 bases and J 0 bases, with 13 bases left between them. CDR3 coding DNA: TGTGCCAGCAGCAAAGACGGACGGATGAACACTGAAGCTTTCTTT. Translated, it gives CASSKDGRMNTEAFF.

The V call is TRBV18, the J call TRBJ1-2; TRBD1 matches at 7 bases. With 3 bases clipped from V and 3 bases from J, the junction kept 10 bases outside the gene matches. The CDR3 extends over 16 amino acids. CDR1 and CDR2 from the germline V gene are KGHSH and LQKENI. The CDR3 reads CASSPYTGTEDYGYTF. Written as DNA, the CDR3 is TGTGCCAGCTCACCCTACACCGGGACAGAAGACTATGGCTACACCTTC. The full variable domain, its missing parts supplied by reference TRBV18 and TRBJ1-2, is NAGVMQNPRHLVRRRGQEARLRCSPMKGHSHVYWYRQLPEEGLKFMVYLQKENIIDESGMPKERFSAEFPKEGPSILRIQQVVRGDSAAYFCASSPYTGTEDYGYTFGSGTRLTVV.

This clone was recorded only once. The chain combines TRBV7-3 with TRBJ1-1, with a possible D match to TRBD1 (6 bases). The CDR3 totals 16 residues. Trimming took 1 base from V and 5 from J, leaving 17 bases between them. The germline V gene encodes CDR1 SGHTA and CDR2 FQGTGA. CDR3 sequence (DNA): TGTGCCAGCAGCTTAAGGGTGGGGGGCCCTAGGACTGAAGCTTTCTTT. It encodes CASSLRVGGPRTEAFF.

The chain combines TRBV5-5 with TRBJ1-2, with unresolved D. Between the trimmed V and J ends, which lost 6 bases and 4 bases, there was a span of 16 bases. The CDR3 extends over 14 amino acids. Germline V gene sequence: CDR1 SGHKS, CDR2 YYEKEE (reference sequence). CDR3 residues: CASTLLTSAYGYTF. The DNA for the CDR3 is TGTGCCAGCACTCTTCTGACCAGTGCCTATGGCTACACCTTC.

The chain is built from TRBV7-2 and TRBJ2-2; the D gene is possibly TRBD1 (5 bases). The germline V gene has CDR1 SGHTA and CDR2 FQGNSA. The CDR3 totals 16 residues. Trimming pared 4 bases from V and 0 bases from J, leaving 12 bases between. The CDR3 protein is CASSSGARANTGELFF. DNA of the CDR3: TGTGCCAGCAGCTCAGGAGCCAGGGCGAACACCGGGGAGCTGTTTTTT.

The chain employs TRBV27 and TRBJ2-7, with D unresolved. The CDR3 loop spans 13 amino acids. Germline assignment: CDR1 MNHEY and CDR2 SMNVEV (reference sequence). V was shortened by 2 bases and J by 5 bases, with 10 bases between the two germline ends. This CDR3 is CASSLLGYDEQYF. The CDR3 coding sequence is TGTGCCAGCAGTTTACTAGGGTACGACGAGCAGTACTTC.

The chain's CDR3 is CASSRGQADNEQFF. As DNA, the CDR3 is TGTGCCAGCAGCCGTGGACAGGCGGACAATGAGCAGTTCTTC. The rearrangement links TRBV3-1 (or the pseudogene TRBV3-2) to TRBJ2-1; TRBD1 matches 7 bases. After removal of 4 bases from V and 5 bases from J, the junction contained 5 bases not matched to a gene. The CDR3 length is 14 residues. Germline V gene sequence: CDR1 LGHDT, CDR2 YNNKEL (reference sequence).

J is TRBJ1-4 and V is TRBV10-1; 7 bases align to TRBD1. This CDR3 is built from 14 residues. The germline V gene encodes CDR1 WNHNN and CDR2 SYGVQD (reference sequence). The trim removed 8 bases at V and 6 bases at J, leaving 9 bases unmatched. CDR3 nucleotides: TGCGCCAGCCGATGGACAGGCGACGATGAAAAACTGTTTTTT. Protein sequence: CASRWTGDDEKLFF.

The chain joins TRBV9 to TRBJ2-7, with D possibly being TRBD2 (5 bases). Trimming pared 4 bases from V and 2 bases from J, leaving 13 bases between. Per the germline V gene, CDR1 is SGDLS and CDR2 is YYNGEE. The CDR3 is 14 residues long. As DNA, the CDR3 is TGTGCCAGCAGCCCCTCGGGATTTACCTACGAGCAGTACTTC. Its protein is CASSPSGFTYEQYF.

The chain joins TRBV5-5 to TRBJ1-1; TRBD1 might be the D (6 bases). This CDR3 has 14 residues. V lost 5 bases and J 4 bases, leaving 15 bases between the germline ends. The germline V gene encodes CDR1 SGHKS and CDR2 YYEKEE (reference sequence). The CDR3 region is CASSSQGPGTEAFF. CDR3 DNA sequence: TGTGCCAGCAGTTCACAGGGACCAGGCACTGAAGCTTTCTTT.

The V call is TRBV5-6, the J call TRBJ2-7; D gene unclear. This CDR3 is 13 amino acids long. Germline V gene sequence: CDR1 SGHDT, CDR2 YYEEEE. V was clipped by 1 base and J by 1 base, with 6 bases between them. The CDR3 loop is CASSLRLSYEQYF. Written as DNA, the CDR3 is TGTGCCAGCAGCTTGCGGCTTTCCTACGAGCAGTACTTC.

This sequence joins TRBV9 and TRBJ2-7, with 10 bases identical to TRBD2. The CDR3 extends over 16 amino acids. Unmatched junction bases numbered 5, after V lost 0 bases and J lost 2 bases. From germline, CDR1 is SGDLS and CDR2 YYNGEE. Here the CDR3 reads CASSVGSGRGTYEQYF. CDR3 DNA sequence: TGTGCCAGCAGCGTAGGAAGCGGGAGGGGCACCTACGAGCAGTACTTC. The full variable domain, completed using reference TRBV9 and TRBJ2-7, is DSGVTQTPKHLITATGQRVTLRCSPRSGDLSVYWYQQSLDQGLQFLIQYYNGEERAKGNILERFSAQQFPDLHSELNLSSLELGDSALYFCASSVGSGRGTYEQYFGPGTRLTVT.

CDR3 DNA sequence: TGTGCCAGCAGCTTAGCACTGGACGGGTTCGGGTCCTACAATGAGCAGTTCTTC. This sequence encodes CASSLALDGFGSYNEQFF. This rearrangement joins TRBV7-2 to TRBJ2-1; D not resolved. The CDR3 consists of 18 residues. Germline V CDR1 and CDR2: SGHTA, FQGNSA. Trimming took 0 bases from V and 1 from J, leaving 16 bases between them.

The chain combines TRBV7-9 with TRBJ1-1; a possible D gene is TRBD1 (6 bases). The CDR3 runs to 15 residues. CDR1 and CDR2 from the germline V gene are SEHNR and FQNEAQ (reference sequence). The ends were cut back, 5 bases at V and 7 bases at J, with 20 bases in the middle. The CDR3 sequence: CASSLPRGAESEAFF. DNA for the CDR3: TGTGCCAGCAGCCTACCTAGGGGGGCGGAAAGTGAAGCTTTCTTT.

The chain couples TRBV27 to TRBJ2-5; TRBD1 aligns across 7 bases. This CDR3 has 14 residues. V was clipped by 4 bases and J by 1 base; unmatched bases: 3. Germline lookup yields CDR1 MNHEY and CDR2 SMNVEV (reference sequence). DNA for the CDR3: TGTGCCAGCAGTTCCCGGACAGGCCAAGAGACCCAGTACTTC. This gives the protein CASSSRTGQETQYF.

This sequence joins TRBV5-6 and TRBJ1-5; D call uncertain. Germline lookup yields CDR1 SGHDT and CDR2 YYEEEE. With 0 bases removed from V and 4 bases from J, the gap between germline ends came to 8 bases. CDR3 length: 14 amino acids. DNA of the CDR3: TGTGCCAGCAGCTTGGCCCTAGAGAATCAGCCCCAGCATTTT. Translation: CASSLALENQPQHF.

V and J are TRBV29-1 and TRBJ1-2; the D is unclear. CDR3 length equals 12 residues. Germline CDR1 SQVTM, CDR2 ANQGSEA. In DNA, the CDR3 is TGCAACGTCCTTGACGTTGACTATGGCTACACCTTC. Protein sequence: CNVLDVDYGYTF.

This chain connects TRBV18 to TRBJ1-1, with D uncertain. V shed 3 bases and J shed 7 bases, with 6 bases lying between them. CDR3 length: 11 residues. Germline V gene sequence: CDR1 KGHSH, CDR2 LQKENI. CDR3 region: CASSPTIEAFF. CDR3 in DNA: TGTGCCAGCTCACCTACGATTGAAGCTTTCTTT.

The chain links TRBV7-2 to TRBJ2-7; 10 positions agree with TRBD1. J gave up 4 bases and V 4 bases, and 4 bases lay outside the gene matches. The CDR3 runs 14 residues. In germline, CDR1 is SGHTA, CDR2 FQGNSA. The CDR3 spells CASSSGTGEYEQYF. The CDR3 DNA reads as TGTGCCAGCAGCTCCGGGACAGGGGAGTACGAGCAGTACTTC.

V and J are TRBV6-5 and TRBJ1-2; a weak D match, TRBD1 (6 bases). Between the trimmed V and J ends, which lost 2 bases and 8 bases, there was a span of 12 bases. CDR1 MNHEY and CDR2 SVGAGI come from the germline V gene. The CDR3 length is 13 residues. DNA for the CDR3: TGTGCCAGCAGTTACGGGGGGGCGGACGGCTACACCTTC. Its translation: CASSYGGADGYTF.

This rearrangement joins TRBV5-1 to TRBJ2-7; D possibly corresponds to TRBD2 (5 bases). Trimming took off 0 bases at V and 7 bases at J, with 14 bases between the two ends. This CDR3 is built from 14 residues. CDR1 is SGHRS and CDR2 is YFSETQ in the germline V gene. The CDR3 nucleotides are TGCGCCAGCAGCTTGGACCCTAATTCGGGGGAGCAGTACTTC. This gives the protein CASSLDPNSGEQYF.

The chain combines TRBV28 with TRBJ1-1; 8 bases align to TRBD1. V gave up 3 bases and J gave up 5 bases; unmatched junction bases: 2. Germline lookup yields CDR1 MDHEN and CDR2 SYDVKM. The CDR3 contains 13 residues. The CDR3, as DNA: TGTGCCAGCAGTTTGACAGGGGAGACTGAAGCTTTCTTT. Translated, it gives CASSLTGETEAFF.

This chain joins TRBV28 and TRBJ2-2; TRBD2 matches 10 bases. In germline, CDR1 is MDHEN, CDR2 SYDVKM. The CDR3 covers 16 residues. V shed 2 bases and J 0 bases; nucleotides not matched to a gene: 0. As DNA, the CDR3 is TGTGCCAGCAGTTTAGGGACTAGCGCGAACACCGGGGAGCTGTTTTTT. Encoded protein: CASSLGTSANTGELFF. Full variable domain (missing parts from reference TRBV28 and TRBJ2-2): DVKVTQSSRYLVKRTGEKVFLECVQDMDHENMFWYRQDPGLGLRLIYFSYDVKMKEKGDIPEGYSVSREKKERFSLILESASTNQTSMYLCASSLGTSANTGELFFGEGSRLTVL.

This chain uses TRBV7-2 with TRBJ2-5; 12 nucleotides align to TRBD2. Trimming took 0 bases from V and 4 from J; bases not matched to a gene: 9. Germline V lookup: CDR1 SGHTA, CDR2 FQGNSA. This CDR3 comprises 18 residues. This chain's CDR3 is CASSLALAGGSAAETQYF. CDR3 in DNA: TGTGCCAGCAGCTTAGCCCTAGCGGGAGGGAGTGCTGCAGAGACCCAGTACTTC.

The chain is built from TRBV3-1 (or the pseudogene TRBV3-2) and TRBJ2-2; the D is unclear. Trimming left V 6 bases short and J 6 bases short, with 11 bases between. The CDR3 loop spans 13 amino acids. CDR1 is LGHDT and CDR2 is YNNKEL in the germline V gene (reference sequence). CDR3 loop: CASSLMRSGELFF. DNA for the CDR3: TGTGCCAGCAGTCTAATGCGGTCCGGGGAGCTGTTTTTT.

As to this clone: Mismatch with germline at one junction end may stem from a read error. CDR3 DNA: TGTGCCAGCAGCTTAGAACCTAGCGGGGGGACCTACAGGCTCTTC. Its translation is CASSLEPSGGTYRLF. The rearrangement links TRBV7-2 to TRBJ2-1; TRBD2 matches 11 bases. The germline gives CDR1 SGHTA, CDR2 FQGNSA. The CDR3 runs 15 residues.

The DNA for the CDR3 is TGTGCCAGCAGTTGGGGGGGGAGCTCTGGAAACACCATATATTTT. Its translation: CASSWGGSSGNTIYF. The chain has TRBV28 and TRBJ1-3, with a weak D call TRBD1 (5 bases). Germline V gene sequence: CDR1 MDHEN, CDR2 SYDVKM. The CDR3 length is 15 residues. Trimming removed 4 bases at V and 0 bases at J, with 10 bases between.

This chain links TRBV21-1 with TRBJ2-1; the DNA was not used to check the table's D call, TRBD1. TRBV21-1 is classified as a pseudogene. The CDR3 totals 13 residues. CDR3 in amino acids: CATRDRHTGEQFF. As DNA, the CDR3 is TGTGCCACCCGGGACAGGCATACGGGTGAGCAGTTCTTC.

The chain has TRBV28 and TRBJ1-6; 9 nucleotides agree with TRBD1. The CDR3 consists of 17 residues. Germline CDR1 is MDHEN and CDR2 is SYDVKM. V lost 6 bases to trimming and J lost 6 bases; unmatched junction nucleotides: 12. In DNA form, the CDR3 reads TGTGCCAGCAGCGCACCGGGACAGGGATATCTTAATTCACCCCTCCACTTT. Translating it yields CASSAPGQGYLNSPLHF.